This note documents a single TCR beta chain sequence. The CDR3 is 13 amino acids. The germline CDR1 and CDR2 sequences are SQVTM and ANQGSEA. With 7 bases clipped from V and 4 bases from J, the junction kept 9 bases outside the gene matches. These data come from a study of cytomegalovirus exposure and HLA in healthy donors. The study ran its PCR with 60 Vbeta and 13 Jbeta primers. Data came from immunoSEQ multiplex PCR; TCRdb stores just in-frame clones and leaves some out. The repertoire holds some 150,000 clones, with approximately 80% as singletons. This sequence joins TRBV29-1 and TRBJ1-1, with 7 bases that match TRBD1. This sequence was found in a female donor in good health and CMV-seropositive. Sequencing input: PBMCs. In DNA, the CDR3 is TGCAGCGCCCGCCGGCCAGGGGGCACTGAAGCTTTCTTT. Its protein is CSARRPGGTEAFF.